This T cell receptor (beta chain) was retrieved from a study of shared clonotypes between healthy human individuals. Comment on this clone: Its matching antigen is unknown.

Trimming cost V 5 bases and J 4 bases, with 11 bases left between them. CDR1 is MDHEN and CDR2 is SYDVKM in the germline V gene. The CDR3 is 13 amino acids. Study-level results: Only blood was sampled; tissue repertoires likely differ. Among non-shared clonotypes, generation probabilities were lower than among those shared by all four donors.

It was about 180 ng DNA, 28,000 or so T cell genomes, that sorted-subset replicate PCRs used. Data came from immunoSEQ multiplex PCR; TCRdb stores just in-frame clones and leaves some out. The top ten hold around 0.37% of the sample, which has roughly 2,500,000 clones, approximately 93% seen once. The TCR was taken from a man aged 18 to 29 in good health. Some clones in this sample may be carry-over from other donors' samples. The V and J genes are TRBV28 and TRBJ1-2; no firm D call. Sequencing was done on a sample of naive CD4+ T cells from PBMCs. Subset given: CD45RA+ positively selected. The CDR3, as DNA: TGTGCCAGCAGTCGAAAGCCAGGCTATGGCTACACCTTC. It specifies CASSRKPGYGYTF.